These 24 T cell receptor beta chains came from one sample sequenced in a study of T cell responses to AZD1222 COVID-19 vaccine. Sequencing was performed with immunoSEQ multiplex PCR; in TCRdb, only in-frame clones are kept and a portion is missing. The sample consists of 150,000 to 200,000 clones, roughly 92% of them appearing once. This sample comprised peripheral blood, obtained 28 days after the second AZD1222 dose. The receptor set was obtained from an adult who received the AZD1222 COVID-19 vaccine.

The rearrangement links TRBV28 to TRBJ1-1; 7 nucleotides line up with TRBD1. The CDR3 totals 14 residues. The trim removed 6 bases at V and 1 base at J, leaving 5 bases unmatched. Per the germline V gene, CDR1 is MDHEN and CDR2 is SYDVKM. DNA of the CDR3: TGTGCCAGCAGGGGGGGACAGCAGAACACTGAAGCTTTCTTT. Translating gives CASRGGQQNTEAFF. The variable domain in full, completed from reference TRBV28 and TRBJ1-1, reads DVKVTQSSRYLVKRTGEKVFLECVQDMDHENMFWYRQDPGLGLRLIYFSYDVKMKEKGDIPEGYSVSREKKERFSLILESASTNQTSMYLCASRGGQQNTEAFFGQGTRLTVV.

V usage is TRBV3-1 (or the pseudogene TRBV3-2) and J usage is TRBJ1-2, with D unclear. Trimming cost V 2 bases and J 8 bases, with 18 bases left between them. In germline, CDR1 is LGHDT, CDR2 YNNKEL (reference sequence). The CDR3 runs 15 residues. The CDR3 nucleotides read TGTGCCAGCAGCCAAATGCCCGGGGTTTCGAGCGGCTACACCTTC. Its translation: CASSQMPGVSSGYTF.

The V call is TRBV7-8, the J call TRBJ1-3; D perhaps matches TRBD1 (5 bases). This CDR3 is built from 18 residues. V lost 0 bases and J 4 bases, leaving 19 bases between the germline ends. The germline CDR1 and CDR2 sequences are SGHVS and FQNEAQ. The CDR3 coding sequence is TGTGCCAGCAGCTTAGCGTTCCTGGGGAATGAGGGGGGAAACACCATATATTTT. It specifies CASSLAFLGNEGGNTIYF.

The V gene is TRBV28, the J gene TRBJ1-4, with D unclear. V lost 7 bases and J lost 0, with 3 bases in between. Germline CDR1 and CDR2: MDHEN and SYDVKM. The CDR3 is 12 amino acids. CDR3 amino acids: CASTATNEKLFF. The CDR3 DNA follows: TGTGCCAGCACCGCAACTAATGAAAAACTGTTTTTT.

This clone showed up just once. This chain links TRBV6-5 with TRBJ2-7; D perhaps matches TRBD1 (6 bases). V lost 8 bases and J lost 2, with 10 bases in between. Looked up from germline, CDR1 is MNHEY and CDR2 is SVGAGI. This CDR3 spans 12 amino acids. CDR3 residues: CASARGTYEQYF. The CDR3 region has the DNA TGTGCCAGCGCAAGGGGGACCTACGAGCAGTACTTC.

The chain combines TRBV6-6 with TRBJ1-1; D ambiguous. Germline lookup yields CDR1 MNHNY and CDR2 SVGAGI (reference sequence). This CDR3 comprises 15 residues. Trimming shortened V by 2 bases and J by 5 bases, and 15 bases separated the two germline ends. The CDR3 coding sequence is TGTGCCAGCAGTTACCGGGCAGAAGGTGAGACTGAAGCTTTCTTT. Translated, it gives CASSYRAEGETEAFF.

The gene calls are TRBV28 and TRBJ1-1; D is unresolved. The germline CDR1 and CDR2 sequences are MDHEN and SYDVKM. This CDR3 has 11 residues. V was trimmed by 6 bases and J by 4 bases, leaving 6 bases between them. The CDR3: CASSTPTEAFF. The CDR3, as DNA: TGTGCCAGCAGCACCCCCACTGAAGCTTTCTTT. Together with reference TRBV28 and TRBJ1-1, the CDR3 gives the full variable domain: DVKVTQSSRYLVKRTGEKVFLECVQDMDHENMFWYRQDPGLGLRLIYFSYDVKMKEKGDIPEGYSVSREKKERFSLILESASTNQTSMYLCASSTPTEAFFGQGTRLTVV.

CDR3 protein: CASSPTAEGELFF. The CDR3 nucleotides are TGTGCCAGCTCACCTACGGCCGAAGGGGAGCTGTTTTTT. This chain uses TRBV18 with TRBJ2-2; D remains unclear. Germline V gives CDR1 KGHSH, CDR2 LQKENI. V dropped 3 bases and J dropped 8 bases, with 10 bases sitting between them. The CDR3 has 13 residues.

The genes are TRBV28 and TRBJ2-5; 7 bases align to TRBD1. The CDR3 covers 15 residues. The V segment lost 7 bases and the J segment 2 bases; nucleotides outside the gene matches: 10. From germline, CDR1 is MDHEN and CDR2 SYDVKM. The CDR3 coding sequence is TGTGCCAGCACCTGGGGGACAGTCAAACAAGAGACCCAGTACTTC. Protein sequence: CASTWGTVKQETQYF.

CDR3: CASSRSGGATDTQYF. In DNA, the CDR3 is TGTGCCAGCAGTCGGAGCGGGGGGGCCACAGATACGCAGTATTTT. The genes are TRBV7-2 and TRBJ2-3, with 10 bases matching TRBD2. The CDR3 covers 15 residues. V shed 6 bases and J 2 bases; nucleotides not matched to a gene: 5. Germline CDR1 SGHTA, CDR2 FQGNSA.

This chain connects TRBV27 to TRBJ2-2, with D perhaps matching TRBD1 (6 bases). The V and J ends lost 6 bases and 6 bases respectively, with 26 bases between them. From germline, CDR1 is MNHEY and CDR2 SMNVEV (reference sequence). CDR3 length equals 18 residues. In DNA, the CDR3 is TGTGCCAGCAGGTTACCCCCTCCGGACAGTGGGCAATCCGGGGAGCTGTTTTTT. Amino acids: CASRLPPPDSGQSGELFF.

This clone was detected once. The gene calls are TRBV13 and TRBJ2-1, with D hard to call. CDR1 and CDR2 from the germline V gene are PRHDT and FYEKMQ (reference sequence). The V and J ends lost 7 bases and 2 bases respectively, with 6 bases between them. The CDR3 covers 12 residues. For the CDR3, the DNA is TGTGCCAGCACGTCAGCCTACAATGAGCAGTTCTTC. Translated: CASTSAYNEQFF. Looking up the rest from reference TRBV13 and TRBJ2-1 gives the full variable domain: AAGVIQSPRHLIKEKRETATLKCYPIPRHDTVYWYQQGPGQDPQFLISFYEKMQSDKGSIPDRFSAQQFSDYHSELNMSSLELGDSALYFCASTSAYNEQFFGPGTRLTVL.

The V and J genes are TRBV6-5 and TRBJ2-3; possible D gene TRBD2, 6 bases. The CDR3 length is 13 residues. Trimming took 8 bases from V and 0 from J, leaving 9 bases between them. Germline V gives CDR1 MNHEY, CDR2 SVGAGI. The DNA of the CDR3 is TGTGCCAGCCGGGGGACTAGCACAGATACGCAGTATTTT. It is translated as CASRGTSTDTQYF.

The chain uses TRBV4-1 and TRBJ1-4, with 7 bases matching TRBD1. The CDR3 sequence is 15 residues long. CDR1 MGHRA and CDR2 YSYEKL come from the germline V gene. V shed 3 bases, J shed 12 bases, and the junction held 13 bases outside the gene matches. The DNA of the CDR3 is TGCGCCAGCAGCCATGAGATAGGGGACAGTAGGGAACTGTTTTTT. Its protein is CASSHEIGDSRELFF.

V is TRBV9 and J is TRBJ2-7; maybe TRBD2 (5 bases). Trimming removed 0 bases from V and 5 bases from J, with 12 bases in between. The CDR3 has 14 residues. Germline CDR1 SGDLS, CDR2 YYNGEE. CDR3 DNA: TGTGCCAGCAGCGTAGATCCGGGGATCGACGAGCAGTACTTC. This codes for CASSVDPGIDEQYF.

The rearrangement links TRBV15 to TRBJ2-7, with 7 bases aligning to TRBD2. The CDR3 covers 15 residues. The V segment lost 1 base and the J segment 2 bases; nucleotides outside the gene matches: 5. The germline gives CDR1 LNHNV, CDR2 YYDKDF (reference sequence). In DNA, the CDR3 is TGTGCCACCAGCAGAGGGGGGGGAGAAACCTACGAGCAGTACTTC. Translating it yields CATSRGGGETYEQYF.

The V and J genes are TRBV18 and TRBJ1-4; D not resolved. V dropped 3 bases and J dropped 2 bases, with 19 bases sitting between them. The CDR3 totals 18 residues. CDR1 and CDR2 from the germline V gene are KGHSH and LQKENI. The CDR3 region has the DNA TGTGCCAGCTCACCCGCCACCCTCCAGGCGTCCACTAATGAAAAACTGTTTTTT. It is translated as CASSPATLQASTNEKLFF.

The chain recombines TRBV9 with TRBJ1-6; D unclear. V dropped 0 bases and J dropped 8 bases, with 9 bases sitting between them. The CDR3 sequence is 14 residues long. Germline V CDR1 and CDR2: SGDLS, YYNGEE. Here the CDR3 reads CASSVEMSDSPLHF. Written as DNA, the CDR3 is TGTGCCAGCAGCGTAGAAATGTCGGATTCACCCCTCCACTTT.

The V call is TRBV24-1, the J call TRBJ2-5, with 11 bases identical to TRBD1. CDR1 and CDR2 (germline): KGHDR, SFDVKD. V lost 4 bases to trimming and J lost 4 bases; unmatched junction nucleotides: 4. The CDR3 consists of 15 residues. The CDR3 spells CATSDPGQGAETQYF. The DNA for the CDR3 is TGTGCCACCAGTGACCCCGGACAGGGGGCAGAGACCCAGTACTTC.

With regard to this clone: The junction departs from the called germline gene at one end, perhaps through a read error. The V and J genes are TRBV7-9 and TRBJ1-1; 10 bases agree with TRBD1. The CDR3 sequence is 15 residues long. Germline V lookup: CDR1 SEHNR, CDR2 FQNEAQ (reference sequence). The CDR3: CASSSRTGGNAEAFF. The CDR3 DNA follows: TGTGCCAGCAGCTCCCGGACAGGGGGGAACGCTGAAGCTTTCTTT.

This chain connects TRBV7-2 to TRBJ1-1; D call uncertain. CDR1 and CDR2 (germline): SGHTA, FQGNSA. Trimming took 0 bases from V and 3 from J, leaving 5 bases between them. The CDR3 is 13 residues long. This CDR3 reads CASSLAAHTEAFF. The CDR3 DNA sequence: TGTGCCAGCAGCTTAGCGGCACACACTGAAGCTTTCTTT.

The chain employs TRBV12-3 or TRBV12-4 and TRBJ1-4, with D perhaps TRBD1 (6 bases). The length of the CDR3 is 13 residues. V was cut by 5 bases and J by 7 bases, with 11 bases left in between. The CDR3 is CASSIGTPEKLFF. CDR3 sequence (DNA): TGTGCCAGCAGTATTGGGACACCTGAAAAACTGTTTTTT.

The J gene is TRBJ2-3, the V gene TRBV9, with a possible D match to TRBD2 (5 bases). Germline lookup yields CDR1 SGDLS and CDR2 YYNGEE. Trimming shortened V by 0 bases and J by 0 bases, and 11 bases separated the two germline ends. CDR3 length: 16 amino acids. CDR3 residues: CASSVVPSRSTDTQYF. The DNA for the CDR3 is TGTGCCAGCAGCGTAGTACCTAGCCGAAGCACAGATACGCAGTATTTT.

The V call is TRBV14, the J call TRBJ1-5; 8 bases are a match to TRBD1. Trimming removed 0 bases from V and 5 bases from J; junction bases left unmatched: 6. CDR1 and CDR2 from the germline V gene are SGHDN and FVKESK. CDR3 length equals 16 residues. CDR3 region: CASSQDWRQGYQPQHF. For the CDR3, the DNA is TGTGCCAGCAGCCAAGATTGGAGACAGGGGTATCAGCCCCAGCATTTT.